This T cell receptor beta chain was documented in a study of blood T cell repertoires in COVID-19. Study at large: Researchers got acute and convalescent COVID-19 samples from the United States, Italy and Spain. In each case, the material was cDNA or gDNA derived from T cells, B-cell-depleted T cells, or PBMCs.

Followed over time, Seattle patients had been enrolled while infection was active. The table came from immunoSEQ multiplex PCR; TCRdb's copy has only in-frame clones and leaves some out. The profile shows approximately 120,000 clones, roughly 74% of them singletons. Germline V gives CDR1 SGHTA, CDR2 FQGNSA. Trimming removed 0 bases from V and 3 bases from J, with 11 bases in between. The CDR3 runs 15 residues. V and J are TRBV7-2 and TRBJ1-2, with a possible D match to TRBD1 (5 bases). Sequences were obtained from peripheral blood. This sequence originates from a man aged 80 or over with COVID-19, enrolled during active disease. The CDR3 sequence: CASSLAGGEDYGYTF. CDR3 bases: TGTGCCAGCAGCTTAGCGGGGGGGGAAGACTATGGCTACACCTTC.